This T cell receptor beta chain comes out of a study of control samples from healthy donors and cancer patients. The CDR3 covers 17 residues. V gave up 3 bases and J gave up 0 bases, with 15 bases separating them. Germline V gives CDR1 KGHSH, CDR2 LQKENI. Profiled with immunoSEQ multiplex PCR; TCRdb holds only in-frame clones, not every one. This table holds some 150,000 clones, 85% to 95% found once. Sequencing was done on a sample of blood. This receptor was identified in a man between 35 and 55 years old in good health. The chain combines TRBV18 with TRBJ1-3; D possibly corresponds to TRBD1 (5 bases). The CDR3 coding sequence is TGTGCCAGCTCACCGAGGGTTGATAGGGGCTCTGGAAACACCATATATTTT. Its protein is CASSPRVDRGSGNTIYF.